This entry is about one T cell receptor (beta chain). Unmatched junction bases numbered 3, after V lost 4 bases and J lost 0 bases. Looked up from germline, CDR1 is SGHTA and CDR2 is FQGTGA. The CDR3 totals 14 residues. TCRdb's table, derived via immunoSEQ multiplex PCR, lists solely in-frame clones and lacks some. Of about 120,000 clones listed, 85% to 95% were seen once; the top ten hold under 3.5%. The sample comes from a study of T cell responses to AZD1222 COVID-19 vaccine. Sequencing was performed on peripheral blood, taken on day 0 of AZD1222 vaccination. The origin of this receptor is an adult in good health. The chain combines TRBV7-3 with TRBJ2-7, with 7 bases matching TRBD1. CDR3 bases: TGTGCCAGCAGCTCTACAGGGGCCTCCTACGAGCAGTACTTC. It codes for CASSSTGASYEQYF.